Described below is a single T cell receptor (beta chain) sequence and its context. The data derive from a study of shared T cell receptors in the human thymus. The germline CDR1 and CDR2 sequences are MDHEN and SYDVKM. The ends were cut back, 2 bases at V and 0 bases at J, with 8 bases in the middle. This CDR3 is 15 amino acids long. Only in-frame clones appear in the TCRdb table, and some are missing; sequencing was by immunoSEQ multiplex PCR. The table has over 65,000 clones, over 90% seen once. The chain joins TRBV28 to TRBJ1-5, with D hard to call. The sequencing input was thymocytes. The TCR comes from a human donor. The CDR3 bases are TGTGCCAGCAGTTTACATGACGATAGCAATCAGCCCCAGCATTTT. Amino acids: CASSLHDDSNQPQHF. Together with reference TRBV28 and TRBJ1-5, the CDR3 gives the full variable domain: DVKVTQSSRYLVKRTGEKVFLECVQDMDHENMFWYRQDPGLGLRLIYFSYDVKMKEKGDIPEGYSVSREKKERFSLILESASTNQTSMYLCASSLHDDSNQPQHFGDGTRLSIL.